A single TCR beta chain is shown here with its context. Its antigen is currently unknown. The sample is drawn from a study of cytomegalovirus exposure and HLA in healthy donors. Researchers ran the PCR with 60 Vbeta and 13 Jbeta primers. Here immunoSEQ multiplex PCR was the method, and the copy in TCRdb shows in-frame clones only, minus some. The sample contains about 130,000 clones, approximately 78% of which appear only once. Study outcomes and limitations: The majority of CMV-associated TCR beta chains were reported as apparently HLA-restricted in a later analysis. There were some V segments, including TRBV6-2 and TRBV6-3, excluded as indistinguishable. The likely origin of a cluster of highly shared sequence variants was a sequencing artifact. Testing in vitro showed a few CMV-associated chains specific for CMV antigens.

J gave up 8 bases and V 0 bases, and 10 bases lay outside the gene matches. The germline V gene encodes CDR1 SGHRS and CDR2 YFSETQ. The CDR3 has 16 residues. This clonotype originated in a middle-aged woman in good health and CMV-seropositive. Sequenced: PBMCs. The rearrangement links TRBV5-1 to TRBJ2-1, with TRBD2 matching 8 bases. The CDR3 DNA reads TGCGCCAGCAGCTTGGAGGGCGGGAGGAGGGGTTATGAGCAGTTCTTC. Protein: CASSLEGGRRGYEQFF.